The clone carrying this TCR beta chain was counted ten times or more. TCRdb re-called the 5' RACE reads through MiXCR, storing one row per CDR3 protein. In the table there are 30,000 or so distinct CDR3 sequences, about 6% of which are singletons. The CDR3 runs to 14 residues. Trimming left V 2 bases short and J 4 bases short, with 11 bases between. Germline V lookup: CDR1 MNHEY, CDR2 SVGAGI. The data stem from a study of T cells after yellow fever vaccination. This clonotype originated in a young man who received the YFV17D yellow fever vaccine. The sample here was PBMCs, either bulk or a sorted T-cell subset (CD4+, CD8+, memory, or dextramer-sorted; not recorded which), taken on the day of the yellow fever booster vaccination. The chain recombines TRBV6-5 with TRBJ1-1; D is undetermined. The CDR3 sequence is CASSYQIRGTEAFF. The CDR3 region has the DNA TGTGCCAGCAGTTACCAGATCCGGGGCACTGAAGCTTTCTTT.